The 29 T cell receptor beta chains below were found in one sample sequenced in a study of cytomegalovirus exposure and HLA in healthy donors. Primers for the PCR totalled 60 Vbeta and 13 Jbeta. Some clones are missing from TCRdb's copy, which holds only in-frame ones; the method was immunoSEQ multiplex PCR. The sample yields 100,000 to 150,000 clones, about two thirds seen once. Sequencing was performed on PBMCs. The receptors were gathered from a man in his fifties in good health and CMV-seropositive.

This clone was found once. The CDR3 protein is CASSRTGGATDEQFF. CDR3 in DNA: TGTGCCAGCAGCCGAACAGGGGGCGCGACCGATGAGCAGTTCTTC. The chain links TRBV4-2 to TRBJ2-1, with 9 bases that match TRBD1. Germline trimming cut 4 bases from V and 8 bases from J; bases unmatched to any gene: 9. The length of the CDR3 is 15 residues. Germline V CDR1 and CDR2: LGHNA, YNFKEQ.

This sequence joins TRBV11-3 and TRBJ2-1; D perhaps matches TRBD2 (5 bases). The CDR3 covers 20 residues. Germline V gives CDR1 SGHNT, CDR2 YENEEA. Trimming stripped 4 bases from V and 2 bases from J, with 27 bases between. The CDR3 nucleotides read TGTGCCAGCAGCTCCCCCCTACTGGCGGGTCCCTCCCGGGCCTACAATGAGCAGTTCTTC. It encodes CASSSPLLAGPSRAYNEQFF.

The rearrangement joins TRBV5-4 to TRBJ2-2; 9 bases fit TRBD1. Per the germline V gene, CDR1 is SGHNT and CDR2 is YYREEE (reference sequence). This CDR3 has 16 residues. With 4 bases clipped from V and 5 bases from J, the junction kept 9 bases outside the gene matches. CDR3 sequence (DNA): TGTGCCAGCAGCACCTGGACAGGGGTGGGTACCGGGGAGCTGTTTTTT. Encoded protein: CASSTWTGVGTGELFF. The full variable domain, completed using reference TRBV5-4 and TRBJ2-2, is ETGVTQSPTHLIKTRGQQVTLRCSSQSGHNTVSWYQQALGQGPQFIFQYYREEENGRGNFPPRFSGLQFPNYSSELNVNALELDDSALYLCASSTWTGVGTGELFFGEGSRLTVL.

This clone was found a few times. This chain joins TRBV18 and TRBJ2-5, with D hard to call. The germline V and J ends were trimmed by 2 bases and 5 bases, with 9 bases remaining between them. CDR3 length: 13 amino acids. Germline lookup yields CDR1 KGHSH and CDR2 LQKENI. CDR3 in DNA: TGTGCCAGCTCACCAGTTCCCAGGGAGACCCAGTACTTC. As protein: CASSPVPRETQYF.

The CDR3 DNA is TGTGCCAGCAGGGAGACAGGGTGGAACACTGAAGCTTTCTTT. Protein: CASRETGWNTEAFF. The V call is TRBV6-1, the J call TRBJ1-1; 7 bases match TRBD1. V lost 6 bases, J lost 1 base, and 5 bases stayed unmatched. This CDR3 region has 14 residues. Germline CDR1 and CDR2: MNHNS and SASEGT.

CDR3 amino acids: CASSYSTYQGAYEQYF. The DNA for the CDR3 is TGTGCCAGCAGTTACTCGACGTATCAGGGGGCCTACGAGCAGTACTTC. This sequence joins TRBV6-6 and TRBJ2-7; 7 bases are a match to TRBD1. V gave up 0 bases and J gave up 2 bases; unmatched junction bases: 7. The CDR3 has 16 amino acids. The V gene's germline CDR1 is MNHNY and CDR2 SVGAGI (reference sequence).

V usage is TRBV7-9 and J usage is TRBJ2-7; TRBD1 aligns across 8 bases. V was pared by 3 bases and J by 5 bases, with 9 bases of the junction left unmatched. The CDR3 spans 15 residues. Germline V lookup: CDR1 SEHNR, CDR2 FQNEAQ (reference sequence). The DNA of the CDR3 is TGTGCCAGCAGCTTTGGGGCGGACAGGGTGGACGAGCAGTACTTC. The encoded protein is CASSFGADRVDEQYF.

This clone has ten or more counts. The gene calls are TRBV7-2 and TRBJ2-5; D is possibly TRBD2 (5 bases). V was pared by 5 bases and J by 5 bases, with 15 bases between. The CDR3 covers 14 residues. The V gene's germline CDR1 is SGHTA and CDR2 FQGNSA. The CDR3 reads CASSPPEGGETQYF. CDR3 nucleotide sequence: TGTGCCAGCAGCCCCCCTGAGGGTGGGGAGACCCAGTACTTC. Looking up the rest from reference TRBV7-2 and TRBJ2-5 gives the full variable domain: GAGVSQSPSNKVTEKGKDVELRCDPISGHTALYWYRQSLGQGLEFLIYFQGNSAPDKSGLPSDRFSAERTGGSVSTLTIQRTQQEDSAVYLCASSPPEGGETQYFGPGTRLLVL.

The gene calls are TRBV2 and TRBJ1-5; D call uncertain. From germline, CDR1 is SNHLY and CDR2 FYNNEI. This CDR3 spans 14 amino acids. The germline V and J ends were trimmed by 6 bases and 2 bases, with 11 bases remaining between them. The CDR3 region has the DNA TGTGCCAGCAGGCCCGGGGATGGCAATCAGCCCCAGCATTTT. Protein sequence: CASRPGDGNQPQHF.

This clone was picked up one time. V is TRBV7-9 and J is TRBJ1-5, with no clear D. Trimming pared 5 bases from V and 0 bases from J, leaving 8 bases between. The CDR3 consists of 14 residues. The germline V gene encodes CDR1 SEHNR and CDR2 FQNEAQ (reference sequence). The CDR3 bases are TGTGCCAGCAGCCCCAGATTTAGCAATCAGCCCCAGCATTTT. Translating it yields CASSPRFSNQPQHF.

The CDR3: CSAHRGLNTEAFF. The CDR3 nucleotides are TGCAGCGCGCACAGGGGGCTGAACACTGAAGCTTTCTTT. This sequence joins TRBV29-1 and TRBJ1-1; TRBD1 agrees at 9 bases. Trimming took 7 bases from V and 0 from J; bases not matched to a gene: 3. The CDR3 has 13 residues. Per the germline V gene, CDR1 is SQVTM and CDR2 is ANQGSEA.

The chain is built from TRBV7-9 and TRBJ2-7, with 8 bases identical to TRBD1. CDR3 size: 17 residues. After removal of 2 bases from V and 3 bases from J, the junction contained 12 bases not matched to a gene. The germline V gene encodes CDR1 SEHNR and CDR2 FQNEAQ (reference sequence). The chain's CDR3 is CASSLPLRGQIGYEQYF. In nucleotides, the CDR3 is TGTGCCAGCAGCTTACCCCTCAGGGGGCAGATCGGCTACGAGCAGTACTTC. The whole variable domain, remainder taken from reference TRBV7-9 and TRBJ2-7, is DTGVSQNPRHKITKRGQNVTFRCDPISEHNRLYWYRQTLGQGPEFLTYFQNEAQLEKSRLLSDRFSAERPKGSFSTLEIQRTEQGDSAMYLCASSLPLRGQIGYEQYFGPGTRLTVT.

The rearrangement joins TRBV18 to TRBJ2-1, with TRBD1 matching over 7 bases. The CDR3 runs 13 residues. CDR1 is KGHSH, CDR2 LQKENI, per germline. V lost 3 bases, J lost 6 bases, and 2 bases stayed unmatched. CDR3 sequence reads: CASSPGQLNEQFF. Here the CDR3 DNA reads TGTGCCAGCTCACCGGGACAGCTCAATGAGCAGTTCTTC.

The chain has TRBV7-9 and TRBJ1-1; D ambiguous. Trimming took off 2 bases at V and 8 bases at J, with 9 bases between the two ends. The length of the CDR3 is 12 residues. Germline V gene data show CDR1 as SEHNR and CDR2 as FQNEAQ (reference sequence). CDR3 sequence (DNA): TGTGCCAGCAGCTTATCGACAAGGGAAGCTTTCTTT. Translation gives CASSLSTREAFF.

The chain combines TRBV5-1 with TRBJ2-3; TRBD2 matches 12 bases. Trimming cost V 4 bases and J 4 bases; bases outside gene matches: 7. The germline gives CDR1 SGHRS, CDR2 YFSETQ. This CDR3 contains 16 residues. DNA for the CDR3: TGCGCCAGCAGCGTATTGACTAGCGGGGGAGCAGATACGCAGTATTTT. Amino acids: CASSVLTSGGADTQYF.

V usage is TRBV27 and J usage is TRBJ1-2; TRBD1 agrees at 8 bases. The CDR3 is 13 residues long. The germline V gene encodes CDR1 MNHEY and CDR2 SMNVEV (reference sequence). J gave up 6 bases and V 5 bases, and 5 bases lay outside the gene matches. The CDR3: CASSRQGWDGYTF. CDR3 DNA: TGTGCCAGCAGTCGACAGGGGTGGGATGGCTACACCTTC.

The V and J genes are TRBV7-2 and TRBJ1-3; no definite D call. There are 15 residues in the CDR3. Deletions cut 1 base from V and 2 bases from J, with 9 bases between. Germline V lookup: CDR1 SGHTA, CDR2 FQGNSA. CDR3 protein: CASSLGTRPGNTIYF. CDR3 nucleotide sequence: TGTGCCAGCAGCTTAGGTACCAGGCCTGGAAACACCATATATTTT.

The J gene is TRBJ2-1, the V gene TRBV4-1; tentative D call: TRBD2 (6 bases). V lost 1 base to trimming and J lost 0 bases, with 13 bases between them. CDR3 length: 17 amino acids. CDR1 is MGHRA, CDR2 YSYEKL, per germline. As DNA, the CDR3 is TGCGCCAGCAGCCAAGTGGAGGGTGCGAGCTCCTACAATGAGCAGTTCTTC. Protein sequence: CASSQVEGASSYNEQFF.

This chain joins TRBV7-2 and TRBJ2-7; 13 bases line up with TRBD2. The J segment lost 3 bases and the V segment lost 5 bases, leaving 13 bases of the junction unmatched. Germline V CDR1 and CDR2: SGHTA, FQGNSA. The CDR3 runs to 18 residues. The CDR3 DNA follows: TGTGCCAGCAGCCCTAGTCGCGCGACTAGCGGGAGGCACTACGAGCAGTACTTC. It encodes CASSPSRATSGRHYEQYF.

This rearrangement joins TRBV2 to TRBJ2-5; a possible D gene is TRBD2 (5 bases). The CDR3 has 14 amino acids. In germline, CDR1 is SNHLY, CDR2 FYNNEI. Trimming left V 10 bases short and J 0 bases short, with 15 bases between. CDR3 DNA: TGTGCCACCGGAGGAAGGGCGAACCAAGAGACCCAGTACTTC. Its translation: CATGGRANQETQYF.

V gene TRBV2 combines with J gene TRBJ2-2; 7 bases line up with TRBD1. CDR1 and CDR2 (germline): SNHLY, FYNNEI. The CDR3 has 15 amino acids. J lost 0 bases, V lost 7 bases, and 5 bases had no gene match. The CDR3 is CASNRQGPNTGELFF. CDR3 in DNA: TGTGCCAGCAATCGACAGGGCCCGAACACCGGGGAGCTGTTTTTT.

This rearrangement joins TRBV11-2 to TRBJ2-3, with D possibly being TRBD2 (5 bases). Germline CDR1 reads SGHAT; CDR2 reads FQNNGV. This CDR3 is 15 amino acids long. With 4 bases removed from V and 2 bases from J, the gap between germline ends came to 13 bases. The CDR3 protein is CASSSVSGYTDTQYF. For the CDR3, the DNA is TGTGCCAGCAGCTCGGTGAGCGGATACACAGATACGCAGTATTTT.

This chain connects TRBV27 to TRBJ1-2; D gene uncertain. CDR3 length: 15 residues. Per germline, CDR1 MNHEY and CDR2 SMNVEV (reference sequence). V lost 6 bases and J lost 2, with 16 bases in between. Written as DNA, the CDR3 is TGTGCCAGCAGGTCAGCTGGAGTCGCAAACTATGGCTACACCTTC. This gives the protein CASRSAGVANYGYTF.

CDR3 sequence (DNA): TGCGCCAGCAGTTATGGACAGGAAAATGGCTACACCTTC. It specifies CASSYGQENGYTF. The V and J genes are TRBV5-1 and TRBJ1-2; 7 bases fit TRBD1. CDR3 length: 13 residues. The V gene's germline CDR1 is SGHRS and CDR2 YFSETQ. After removal of 5 bases from V and 6 bases from J, the junction contained 7 bases not matched to a gene.

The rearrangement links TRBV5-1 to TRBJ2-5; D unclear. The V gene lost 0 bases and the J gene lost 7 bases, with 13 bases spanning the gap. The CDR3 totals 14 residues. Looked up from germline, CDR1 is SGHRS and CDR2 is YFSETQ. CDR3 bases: TGCGCCAGCAGCTTGGATGTTGCAGTCAGGACCCAGTACTTC. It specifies CASSLDVAVRTQYF.

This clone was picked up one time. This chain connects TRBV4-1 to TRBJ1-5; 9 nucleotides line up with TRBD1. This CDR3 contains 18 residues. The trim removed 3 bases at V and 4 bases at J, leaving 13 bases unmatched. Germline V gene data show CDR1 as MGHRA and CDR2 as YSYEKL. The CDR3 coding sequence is TGCGCCAGCAGCCACGGAATCTTTCGGGACAGGGTAAATCAGCCCCAGCATTTT. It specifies CASSHGIFRDRVNQPQHF.

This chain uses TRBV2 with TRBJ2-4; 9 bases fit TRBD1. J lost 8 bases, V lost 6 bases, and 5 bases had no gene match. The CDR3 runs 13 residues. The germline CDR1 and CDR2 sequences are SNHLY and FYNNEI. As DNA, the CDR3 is TGTGCCAGCAGCCCGGGACAGGGATACATTCAGTACTTC. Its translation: CASSPGQGYIQYF.

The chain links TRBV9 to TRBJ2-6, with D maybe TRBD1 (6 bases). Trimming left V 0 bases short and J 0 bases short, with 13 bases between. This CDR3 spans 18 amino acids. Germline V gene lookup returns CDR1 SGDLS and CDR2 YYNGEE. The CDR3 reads CASSVVSGAYSGANVLTF. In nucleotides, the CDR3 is TGTGCCAGCAGCGTAGTTTCAGGGGCCTACTCTGGGGCCAACGTCCTGACTTTC. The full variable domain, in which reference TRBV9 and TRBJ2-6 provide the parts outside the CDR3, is DSGVTQTPKHLITATGQRVTLRCSPRSGDLSVYWYQQSLDQGLQFLIQYYNGEERAKGNILERFSAQQFPDLHSELNLSSLELGDSALYFCASSVVSGAYSGANVLTFGAGSRLTVL.

The CDR3, as DNA: TGTGCCAGCAGTGAAAGGGACTTACAGTACTTC. This gives the protein CASSERDLQYF. This chain connects TRBV6-1 to TRBJ2-5; maybe TRBD2 (6 bases). The CDR3 covers 11 residues. V lost 2 bases and J lost 11, with 9 bases in between. CDR1 and CDR2 from the germline V gene are MNHNS and SASEGT.